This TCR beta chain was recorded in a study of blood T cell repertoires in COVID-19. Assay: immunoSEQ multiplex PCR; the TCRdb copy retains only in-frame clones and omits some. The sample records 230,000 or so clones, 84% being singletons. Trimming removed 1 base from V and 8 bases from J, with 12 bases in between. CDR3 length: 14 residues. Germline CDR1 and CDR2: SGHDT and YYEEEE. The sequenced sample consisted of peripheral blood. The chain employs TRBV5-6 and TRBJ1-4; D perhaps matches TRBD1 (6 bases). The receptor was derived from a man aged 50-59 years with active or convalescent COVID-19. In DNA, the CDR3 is TGTGCCAGCAGCTTGTCAGGGGTCAAGGAAAAACTGTTTTTT. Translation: CASSLSGVKEKLFF.